This record concerns one T cell receptor beta chain sequence. Using immunoSEQ multiplex PCR, the repertoire was profiled, and TCRdb retains in-frame clones only, with some absent. The data show approximately 310,000 clones, with 85% seen just once and about 2% held by the top ten. The record originates from a study of blood T cell repertoires in COVID-19. Germline CDR1 SEHNR, CDR2 FQNEAQ (reference sequence). Deletions cut 0 bases from V and 0 bases from J, with 6 bases between. The CDR3 is made up of 15 amino acids. The sample comprised PBMCs or T cells enriched from blood (not recorded which). This chain connects TRBV7-9 to TRBJ1-3, with D hard to call. The TCR sequence derives from a woman in her 30s who had been exposed to COVID-19. The CDR3 here is CASSLASGSGNTIYF. The DNA for the CDR3 is TGTGCCAGCAGCTTAGCATCAGGCTCTGGAAACACCATATATTTT.